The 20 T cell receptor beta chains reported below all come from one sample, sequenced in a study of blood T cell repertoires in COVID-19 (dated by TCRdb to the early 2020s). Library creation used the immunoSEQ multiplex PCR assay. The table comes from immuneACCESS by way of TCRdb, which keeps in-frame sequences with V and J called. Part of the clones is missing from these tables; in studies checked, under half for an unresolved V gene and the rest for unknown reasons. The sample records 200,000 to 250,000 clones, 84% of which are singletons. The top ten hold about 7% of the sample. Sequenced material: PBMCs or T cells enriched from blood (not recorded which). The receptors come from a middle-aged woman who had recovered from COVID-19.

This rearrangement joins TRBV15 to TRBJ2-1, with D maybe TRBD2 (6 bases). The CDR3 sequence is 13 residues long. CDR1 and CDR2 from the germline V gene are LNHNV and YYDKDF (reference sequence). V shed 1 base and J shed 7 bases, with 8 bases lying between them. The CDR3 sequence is CATSRGRGNEQFF. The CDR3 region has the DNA TGTGCCACCAGCAGAGGACGGGGGAATGAGCAGTTCTTC.

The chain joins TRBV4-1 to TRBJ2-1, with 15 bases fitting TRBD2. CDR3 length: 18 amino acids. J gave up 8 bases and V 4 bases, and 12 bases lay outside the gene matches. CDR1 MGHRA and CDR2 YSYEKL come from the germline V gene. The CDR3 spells CASSRAGGTSGRSDEQFF. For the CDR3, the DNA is TGCGCCAGCAGCCGCGCGGGTGGGACTAGCGGGAGGTCGGATGAGCAGTTCTTC.

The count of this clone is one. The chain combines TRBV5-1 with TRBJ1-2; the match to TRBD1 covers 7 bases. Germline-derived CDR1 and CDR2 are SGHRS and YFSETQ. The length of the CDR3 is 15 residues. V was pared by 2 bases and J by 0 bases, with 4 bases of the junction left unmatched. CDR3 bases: TGCGCCAGCAGCTTTCAGGGGGACACTAACTATGGCTACACCTTC. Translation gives CASSFQGDTNYGYTF. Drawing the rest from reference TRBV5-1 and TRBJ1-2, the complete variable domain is KAGVTQTPRYLIKTRGQQVTLSCSPISGHRSVSWYQQTPGQGLQFLFEYFSETQRNKGNFPGRFSGRQFSNSRSEMNVSTLELGDSALYLCASSFQGDTNYGYTFGSGTRLTVV.

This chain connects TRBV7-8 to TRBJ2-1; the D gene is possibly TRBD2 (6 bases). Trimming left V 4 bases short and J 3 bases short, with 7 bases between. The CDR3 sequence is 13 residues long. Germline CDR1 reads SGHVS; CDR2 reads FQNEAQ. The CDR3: CASSSGSYNEQFF. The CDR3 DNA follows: TGTGCCAGCAGCTCCGGGAGCTACAATGAGCAGTTCTTC.

CDR3 bases: TGTGCTAGTAGTAAAGAGCGGAATCAGCCCCAGCATTTT. Its translation is CASSKERNQPQHF. The rearrangement links TRBV12-5 to TRBJ1-5; D is uncertain. This CDR3 comprises 13 residues. Germline CDR1 and CDR2: LGHNT and FRNRAP. Trimming stripped 8 bases from V and 4 bases from J, with 12 bases between.

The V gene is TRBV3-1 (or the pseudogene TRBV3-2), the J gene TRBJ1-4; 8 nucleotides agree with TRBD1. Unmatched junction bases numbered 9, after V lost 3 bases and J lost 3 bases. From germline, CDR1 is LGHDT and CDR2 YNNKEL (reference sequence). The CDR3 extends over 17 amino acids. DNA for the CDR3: TGTGCCAGCAGCCAGGCCGGCAGGGGGCTGTCTAATGAAAAACTGTTTTTT. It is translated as CASSQAGRGLSNEKLFF.

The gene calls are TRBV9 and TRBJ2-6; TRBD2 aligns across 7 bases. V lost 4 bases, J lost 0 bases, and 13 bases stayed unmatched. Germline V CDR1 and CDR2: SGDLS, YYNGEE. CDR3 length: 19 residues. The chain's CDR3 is CASSPRWQRDLSGANVLTF. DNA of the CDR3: TGTGCCAGCAGCCCCCGGTGGCAGCGGGATCTCTCTGGGGCCAACGTCCTGACTTTC.

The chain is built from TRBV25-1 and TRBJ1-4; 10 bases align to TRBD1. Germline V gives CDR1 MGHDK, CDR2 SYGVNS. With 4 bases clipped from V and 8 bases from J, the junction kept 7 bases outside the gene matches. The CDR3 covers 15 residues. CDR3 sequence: CASSAWTGGAEKLFF. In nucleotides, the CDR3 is TGTGCCAGCAGTGCGTGGACAGGGGGGGCGGAAAAACTGTTTTTT. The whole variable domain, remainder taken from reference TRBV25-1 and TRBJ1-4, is EADIYQTPRYLVIGTGKKITLECSQTMGHDKMYWYQQDPGMELHLIHYSYGVNSTEKGDLSSESTVSRIRTEHFPLTLESARPSHTSQYLCASSAWTGGAEKLFFGSGTQLSVL.

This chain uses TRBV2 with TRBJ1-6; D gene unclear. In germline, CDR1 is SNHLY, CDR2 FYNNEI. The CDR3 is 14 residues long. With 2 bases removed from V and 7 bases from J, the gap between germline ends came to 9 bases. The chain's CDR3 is CASSENRGNSPLHF. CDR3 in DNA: TGTGCCAGCAGTGAAAACCGCGGGAATTCACCCCTCCACTTT.

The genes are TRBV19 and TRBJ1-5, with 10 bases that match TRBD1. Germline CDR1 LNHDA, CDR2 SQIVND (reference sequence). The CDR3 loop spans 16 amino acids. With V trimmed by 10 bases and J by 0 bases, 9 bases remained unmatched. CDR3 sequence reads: CAISAGTGASNQPQHF. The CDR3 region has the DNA TGTGCCATCTCAGCCGGGACAGGGGCTAGCAATCAGCCCCAGCATTTT.

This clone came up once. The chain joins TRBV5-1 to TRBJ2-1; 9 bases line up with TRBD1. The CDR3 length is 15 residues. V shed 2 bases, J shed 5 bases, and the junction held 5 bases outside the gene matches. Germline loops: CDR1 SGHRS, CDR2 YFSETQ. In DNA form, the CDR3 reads TGCGCCAGCAGCTTTGGCCGGACAGGGGACAATGAGCAGTTCTTC. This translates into CASSFGRTGDNEQFF.

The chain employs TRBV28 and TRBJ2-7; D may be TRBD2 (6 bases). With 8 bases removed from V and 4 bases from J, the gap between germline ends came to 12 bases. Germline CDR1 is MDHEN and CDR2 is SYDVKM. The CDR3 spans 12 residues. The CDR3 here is CASALAGYEQYF. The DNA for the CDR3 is TGTGCCAGCGCCTTGGCGGGATACGAGCAGTACTTC.

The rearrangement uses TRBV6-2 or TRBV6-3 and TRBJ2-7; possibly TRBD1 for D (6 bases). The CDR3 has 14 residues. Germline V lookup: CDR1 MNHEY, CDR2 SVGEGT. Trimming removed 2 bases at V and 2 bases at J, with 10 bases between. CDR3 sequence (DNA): TGTGCCAGCAGTTACCCGGACAGTACCTACGAGCAGTACGTC. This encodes CASSYPDSTYEQYV.

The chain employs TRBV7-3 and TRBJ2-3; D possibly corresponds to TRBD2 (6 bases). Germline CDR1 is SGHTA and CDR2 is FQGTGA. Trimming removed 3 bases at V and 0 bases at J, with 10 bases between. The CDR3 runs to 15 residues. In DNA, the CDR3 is TGTGCCAGCAGCTTTAGCGGATCTAGCACAGATACGCAGTATTTT. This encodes CASSFSGSSTDTQYF.

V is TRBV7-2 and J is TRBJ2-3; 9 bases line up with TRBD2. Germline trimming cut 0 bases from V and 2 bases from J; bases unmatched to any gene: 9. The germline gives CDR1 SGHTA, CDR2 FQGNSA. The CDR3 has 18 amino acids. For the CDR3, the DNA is TGTGCCAGCAGCTTAGCGACCTCCATAGCGGGGGACACAGATACGCAGTATTTT. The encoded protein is CASSLATSIAGDTDTQYF.

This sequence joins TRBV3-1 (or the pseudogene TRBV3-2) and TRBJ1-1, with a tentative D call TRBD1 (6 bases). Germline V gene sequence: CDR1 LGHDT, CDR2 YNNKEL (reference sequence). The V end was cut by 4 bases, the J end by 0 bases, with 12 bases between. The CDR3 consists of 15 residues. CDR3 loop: CASSRDGQLNTEAFF. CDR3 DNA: TGTGCCAGCAGCCGGGATGGACAGCTGAACACTGAAGCTTTCTTT.

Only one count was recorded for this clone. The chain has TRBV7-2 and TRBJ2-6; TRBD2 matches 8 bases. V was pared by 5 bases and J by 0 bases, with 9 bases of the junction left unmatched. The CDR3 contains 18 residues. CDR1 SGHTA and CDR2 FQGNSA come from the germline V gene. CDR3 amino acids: CASSQLASGYSGANVLTF. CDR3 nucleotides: TGTGCCAGCAGCCAGCTGGCTAGCGGGTACTCTGGGGCCAACGTCCTGACTTTC.

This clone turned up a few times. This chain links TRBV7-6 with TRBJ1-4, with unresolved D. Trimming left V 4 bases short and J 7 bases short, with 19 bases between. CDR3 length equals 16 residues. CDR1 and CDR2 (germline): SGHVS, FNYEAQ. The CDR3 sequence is CASSSRSPGLGEKLFF. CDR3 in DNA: TGTGCCAGCAGCTCCCGGAGCCCGGGGTTGGGTGAAAAACTGTTTTTT.

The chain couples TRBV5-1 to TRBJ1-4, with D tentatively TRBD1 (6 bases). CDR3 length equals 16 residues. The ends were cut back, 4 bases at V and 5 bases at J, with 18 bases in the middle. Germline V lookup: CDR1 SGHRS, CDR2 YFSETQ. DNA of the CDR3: TGCGCCAGCAGCCCCGGGACACTGAGCGGCAATGAAAAACTGTTTTTT. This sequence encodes CASSPGTLSGNEKLFF.

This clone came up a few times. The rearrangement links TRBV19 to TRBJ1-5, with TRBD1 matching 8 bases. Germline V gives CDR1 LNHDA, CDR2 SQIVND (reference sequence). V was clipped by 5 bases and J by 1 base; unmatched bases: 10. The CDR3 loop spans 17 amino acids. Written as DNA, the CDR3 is TGTGCCAGTAGTGCAGGACAGGGAACGGCGAGCAATCAGCCCCAGCATTTT. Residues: CASSAGQGTASNQPQHF. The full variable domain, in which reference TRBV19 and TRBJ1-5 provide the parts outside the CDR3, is DGGITQSPKYLFRKEGQNVTLSCEQNLNHDAMYWYRQDPGQGLRLIYYSQIVNDFQKGDIAEGYSVSREKKESFPLTVTSAQKNPTAFYLCASSAGQGTASNQPQHFGDGTRLSIL.